These 20 T cell receptor beta chains came from one sample sequenced in a study of Tregs in tolerant kidney transplant recipients. Assay used: immunoSEQ multiplex PCR; TCRdb lists only in-frame clones, some missing. Of roughly 250,000 clones in the sample, 84% were seen once. The sequenced sample was CD4+ T cells from blood. These receptors all stem from a human donor in good health.

The chain has TRBV9 and TRBJ2-3; D may be TRBD2 (6 bases). This CDR3 contains 16 residues. Germline loops: CDR1 SGDLS, CDR2 YYNGEE. Trimming removed 3 bases from V and 2 bases from J, with 16 bases in between. The CDR3 DNA is TGTGCCAGCAGCGAAGCCTGGCGGGAACCCACAGATACGCAGTATTTT. It codes for CASSEAWREPTDTQYF.

This clone was seen a single time. V and J are TRBV5-1 and TRBJ1-1, with 7 bases identical to TRBD1. This CDR3 has 15 amino acids. Trimming removed 6 bases from V and 4 bases from J; junction bases left unmatched: 12. CDR1 SGHRS and CDR2 YFSETQ come from the germline V gene. CDR3 loop: CASTSQQGLATEAFF. CDR3 sequence (DNA): TGCGCCAGCACCTCCCAACAGGGGCTGGCCACTGAAGCTTTCTTT.

The J gene is TRBJ2-1, the V gene TRBV15; the D gene is possibly TRBD2 (6 bases). Germline V gene data show CDR1 as LNHNV and CDR2 as YYDKDF (reference sequence). Trimming cost V 1 base and J 2 bases, with 12 bases left between them. The CDR3 is 16 amino acids. The CDR3 spells CATSRGGSGTYNEQFF. In nucleotides, the CDR3 is TGTGCCACCAGCAGAGGGGGTAGCGGCACCTACAATGAGCAGTTCTTC. Supplemented by reference TRBV15 and TRBJ2-1, the full variable domain reads DAMVIQNPRYQVTQFGKPVTLSCSQTLNHNVMYWYQQKSSQAPKLLFHYYDKDFNNEADTPDNFQSRRPNTSFCFLDIRSPGLGDTAMYLCATSRGGSGTYNEQFFGPGTRLTVL.

The rearrangement links TRBV4-1 to TRBJ2-6; D may be TRBD1 (6 bases). The CDR3 covers 17 residues. The V and J ends lost 1 base and 0 bases respectively, with 10 bases between them. The germline gives CDR1 MGHRA, CDR2 YSYEKL. As DNA, the CDR3 is TGCGCCAGCAGCCAAGGCGGACAGCTCTCTGGGGCCAACGTCCTGACTTTC. Translated, it gives CASSQGGQLSGANVLTF.

The chain employs TRBV7-9 and TRBJ2-7; tentatively, D is TRBD2 (6 bases). V was cut by 4 bases and J by 6 bases, with 16 bases left in between. There are 14 residues in the CDR3. Per germline, CDR1 SEHNR and CDR2 FQNEAQ (reference sequence). The CDR3 coding sequence is TGTGCCAGCAGCTCGGCGGGATCCACTGCCGAGCAGTACTTC. This encodes CASSSAGSTAEQYF.

J is TRBJ2-7 and V is TRBV29-1, with D perhaps TRBD1 (5 bases). Deletions cut 3 bases from V and 2 bases from J, with 8 bases between. Germline lookup yields CDR1 SQVTM and CDR2 ANQGSEA. This CDR3 has 12 amino acids. This chain's CDR3 is CSVELGAYEQYF. The CDR3 DNA follows: TGCAGCGTTGAGTTAGGGGCCTACGAGCAGTACTTC.

As concerns this clone: At one of its ends the junction is not consistent with the germline gene, which may arise from a read error. J is TRBJ2-1 and V is TRBV4-2; D unclear. The CDR3 has 13 residues. Per germline, CDR1 LGHNA and CDR2 YNFKEQ. CDR3 protein: CASSHLQDRSQVF. CDR3 sequence (DNA): TGTGCCAGCAGCCACCTCCAAGACCGGTCTCAGGTCTTC.

Turning to this clone: The junction departs from the called germline gene at one end, perhaps through a read error. The chain joins TRBV29-1 to TRBJ1-5; 8 bases are shared with TRBD1. The germline gives CDR1 SQVTM, CDR2 ANQGSEA. CDR3 length equals 16 residues. The CDR3 coding sequence is TGCAGCGTGAGCACCGGGACAGGAGGCCCCAATCAGTCCCAGCATTTT. This codes for CSVSTGTGGPNQSQHF. Based on the CDR3 plus reference TRBV29-1 and TRBJ1-5, the full variable domain is SAVISQKPSRDICQRGTSLTIQCQVDSQVTMMFWYRQQPGQSLTLIATANQGSEATYESGFVIDKFPISRPNLTFSTLTVSNMSPEDSSIYLCSVSTGTGGPNQSQHFGDGTRLSIL.

The gene calls are TRBV7-8 and TRBJ1-5; 12 bases line up with TRBD1. The CDR3 sequence is 18 residues long. With 5 bases clipped from V and 0 bases from J, the junction kept 8 bases outside the gene matches. CDR1 SGHVS and CDR2 FQNEAQ come from the germline V gene. The CDR3 bases are TGTGCCAGCAGCGGCCGGGACAGGGGGCTTTATAGCAATCAGCCCCAGCATTTT. Its translation is CASSGRDRGLYSNQPQHF.

The chain uses TRBV4-2 and TRBJ2-1, with TRBD2 matching over 10 bases. The V and J ends lost 4 bases and 4 bases, in that order; junction bases with no gene match: 10. Looked up from germline, CDR1 is LGHNA and CDR2 is YNFKEQ. The CDR3 loop spans 17 amino acids. This CDR3 reads CASSPALAGDLYNEQFF. The CDR3 DNA reads as TGTGCCAGCAGCCCGGCCCTAGCGGGGGACCTATACAATGAGCAGTTCTTC.

The gene calls are TRBV11-2 and TRBJ2-2; a weak D match, TRBD2 (7 bases). CDR3 length: 17 amino acids. With 1 base removed from V and 7 bases from J, the gap between germline ends came to 19 bases. Per the germline V gene, CDR1 is SGHAT and CDR2 is FQNNGV. The CDR3 here is CASSLGLAGASGGELFF. The CDR3 DNA reads TGTGCCAGCAGCTTAGGGCTGGCGGGGGCCTCTGGCGGGGAGCTGTTTTTT.

This clone showed up just once. This sequence joins TRBV7-9 and TRBJ1-1, with 7 bases identical to TRBD1. The germline CDR1 and CDR2 sequences are SEHNR and FQNEAQ (reference sequence). The CDR3 spans 14 residues. V shed 4 bases and J 3 bases; nucleotides not matched to a gene: 5. The CDR3 region has the DNA TGTGCCAGCAGCTCGGACAGGCGGGACACTGAAGCTTTCTTT. Its protein is CASSSDRRDTEAFF.

With regard to this clone: The same CDR3 also results from other DNA sequences found in this sample. V is TRBV2 and J is TRBJ2-3; 10 bases fit TRBD2. V lost 6 bases to trimming and J lost 1 base; unmatched junction nucleotides: 1. The CDR3 contains 14 residues. CDR1 is SNHLY and CDR2 is FYNNEI in the germline V gene. The CDR3 sequence: CASRGTSGTDTQYF. The CDR3 bases are TGTGCCAGCAGAGGGACTAGCGGCACAGATACGCAGTATTTT.

The genes are TRBV7-2 and TRBJ1-3, with D possibly matching TRBD1 (5 bases). V lost 6 bases to trimming and J lost 3 bases, with 12 bases between them. Germline CDR1 and CDR2: SGHTA and FQGNSA. The CDR3 length is 14 residues. CDR3 DNA sequence: TGTGCCAGCAGGTCTGGGGGTGGTGGAAACACCATATATTTT. Translating gives CASRSGGGGNTIYF.

The chain carries TRBV30 and TRBJ2-7, with D possibly matching TRBD2 (6 bases). V lost 0 bases to trimming and J lost 3 bases, with 12 bases between them. The CDR3 is 14 residues long. Germline V gene data show CDR1 as GTSNPN and CDR2 as SVGIG (reference sequence). This chain's CDR3 is CAWSVGGTGYEQYF. CDR3 bases: TGTGCCTGGAGTGTTGGGGGGACGGGCTACGAGCAGTACTTC. The whole variable domain, filled in from reference TRBV30 and TRBJ2-7, reads SQTIHQWPATLVQPVGSPLSLECTVEGTSNPNLYWYRQAAGRGLQLLFYSVGIGQISSEVPQNLSASRPQDRQFILSSKKLLLSDSGFYLCAWSVGGTGYEQYFGPGTRLTVT.

The chain is built from TRBV25-1 and TRBJ2-5; unclear D gene. The germline V gene encodes CDR1 MGHDK and CDR2 SYGVNS. The CDR3 is 10 residues long. Trimming cost V 6 bases and J 5 bases, with 4 bases left between them. In nucleotides, the CDR3 is TGTGCCAGCAGGGGGGAGACCCAGTACTTC. Translation: CASRGETQYF.

The genes are TRBV10-2 and TRBJ2-3; TRBD1 is a possible D gene (5 bases). CDR1 and CDR2 from the germline V gene are WSHSY and SAAADI. The CDR3 runs 14 residues. Trimming took off 7 bases at V and 1 base at J, with 12 bases between the two ends. CDR3 loop: CASNLEGGTDTQYF. CDR3 nucleotide sequence: TGCGCCAGCAATCTCGAAGGGGGCACAGATACGCAGTATTTT.

The V and J genes are TRBV6-5 and TRBJ2-7; D is perhaps TRBD1 or TRBD2 (5 bases each). Germline CDR1 is MNHEY and CDR2 is SVGAGI. The V end lost 6 bases, the J end lost 2 bases, and 11 bases lay between the germline ends. CDR3 size: 13 residues. CDR3: CASSPRGPYEQYF. The CDR3 DNA reads as TGTGCCAGCAGCCCTCGGGGCCCCTACGAGCAGTACTTC.

This clone was seen a single time. A junction end diverges from the germline sequence, so it may reflect a read error. V and J are TRBV6-6 and TRBJ2-1, with TRBD1 matching 10 bases. Per the germline V gene, CDR1 is MNHNY and CDR2 is SVGAGI (reference sequence). The CDR3 consists of 12 residues. CDR3 region: CATGQGRNGQFF. In DNA, the CDR3 is TGTGCCACGGGACAGGGGCGCAATGGGCAGTTCTTC.

The chain couples TRBV5-1 to TRBJ2-2; D remains unclear. The CDR3 sequence is 14 residues long. From germline, CDR1 is SGHRS and CDR2 YFSETQ. Trimming removed 4 bases at V and 1 base at J, with 8 bases between. The CDR3 reads CASSQSGNTGELFF. The CDR3 coding sequence is TGCGCCAGCAGCCAGTCGGGGAACACCGGGGAGCTGTTTTTT. The variable domain in full, completed from reference TRBV5-1 and TRBJ2-2, reads KAGVTQTPRYLIKTRGQQVTLSCSPISGHRSVSWYQQTPGQGLQFLFEYFSETQRNKGNFPGRFSGRQFSNSRSEMNVSTLELGDSALYLCASSQSGNTGELFFGEGSRLTVL.